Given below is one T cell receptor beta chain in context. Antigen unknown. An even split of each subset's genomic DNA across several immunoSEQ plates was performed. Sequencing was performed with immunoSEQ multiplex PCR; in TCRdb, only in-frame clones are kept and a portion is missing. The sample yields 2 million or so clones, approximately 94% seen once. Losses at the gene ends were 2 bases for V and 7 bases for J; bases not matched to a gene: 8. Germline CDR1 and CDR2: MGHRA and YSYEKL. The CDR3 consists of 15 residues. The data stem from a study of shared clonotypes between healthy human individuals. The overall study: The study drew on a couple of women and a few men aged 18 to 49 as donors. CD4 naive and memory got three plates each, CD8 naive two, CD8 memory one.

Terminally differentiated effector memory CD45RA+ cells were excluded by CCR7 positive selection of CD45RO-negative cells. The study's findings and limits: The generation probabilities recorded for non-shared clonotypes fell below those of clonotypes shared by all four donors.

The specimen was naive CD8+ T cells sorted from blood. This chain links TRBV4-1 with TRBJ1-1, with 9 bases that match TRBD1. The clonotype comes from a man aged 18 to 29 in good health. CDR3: CASSQWTGAPDEAFF. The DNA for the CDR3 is TGCGCCAGCAGCCAATGGACAGGGGCGCCCGATGAAGCTTTCTTT.